The present T cell receptor (beta chain) was sequenced within a study of T cell repertoires and HLA-DP antigens. This clone was picked up many times. Its target is not known. At one of its ends the junction is not consistent with the germline gene, which may arise from a read error. The PCR primers covered 54 TRBV and 13 TRBJ segments. Pre-culture CD4+ samples were sequenced deeply, targeting roughly 220,000 T cell genomes. The table came from immunoSEQ multiplex PCR; TCRdb's copy has only in-frame clones and leaves some out. Of about 73,000 clones in the sample, about four fifths are singletons; the top ten hold about 1.6%. Study outcomes and limitations: Previously undetected clones averaged around 40% and 50% against the two alleles respectively. Against both alloantigens, CD137+ clonality was similar, roughly 0.42.

Material: CD4+ T cells from PBMCs. The source is a man aged 55 to 69 in good health and CMV-seronegative.

The CDR3, as DNA: TGTGCCAGCAGTTACGATCGGCTAGCGGGAGGGCCGGTCTTC. Amino acid sequence: CASSYDRLAGGPVF. J is TRBJ2-1 and V is TRBV6-5; 12 nucleotides agree with TRBD2. Per the germline V gene, CDR1 is MNHEY and CDR2 is SVGAGI. This CDR3 contains 14 residues.